Below, 15 T cell receptor beta chains from the same sample are listed, as sequenced in a study of Tregs in tolerant kidney transplant recipients. Generated by immunoSEQ multiplex PCR, the TCRdb table keeps only in-frame clones and is missing some. This table lists some 52,000 clones. The material was CD4+ T cells from blood, obtained before the transplant. The receptor source for this set is a human donor who received a combined kidney and bone marrow transplant.

The part of the CDR3 DNA that was read is TGCAGCGTGGCCCCCGGGACAGCAATTTTCGATACG. Translation: CSVAPGTAIFDT. The full-length CDR3 reads as CSVAPGTAIFDTQYF. V usage is TRBV29-1 and J usage is TRBJ2-3; 7 positions agree with TRBD1. The read gets to within 3 residues of the CDR3 end, and the germline J gene fills in the rest. The trim removed 6 bases at V and 6 bases at J, leaving 15 bases unmatched. The length of the CDR3 is 15 residues. Germline V lookup: CDR1 SQVTM, CDR2 ANQGSEA.

In the case of this clone: The read is 3 residues too short to cover the CDR3 end, so that end is filled in from the germline J gene. J is TRBJ2-3 and V is TRBV5-4; 7 bases are a match to TRBD2. The junction had 14 bases not matched to a gene; V was cut back by 4 bases and J by 6 bases. Germline CDR1 is SGHNT and CDR2 is YYREEE (reference sequence). CDR3 length equals 16 residues. CDR3 DNA (partial): TGTGCCAGCAGCGTCCTTGGAGCGGGGTTCACGGATACG. Translation: CASSVLGAGFTDT. The complete CDR3 reads CASSVLGAGFTDTQYF.

Note on this clone: The read ends 3 residues before the CDR3 terminus; that terminus is restored from the germline J gene. The chain has TRBV6-1 and TRBJ1-2, with D possibly matching TRBD1 (6 bases). This CDR3 spans 14 amino acids. Germline V CDR1 and CDR2: MNHNS, SASEGT. The V end was cut by 3 bases, the J end by 5 bases, with 13 bases between. The chain's CDR3 is CASSEASTGYGYTF. The sequenced CDR3 bases are TGTGCCAGCAGTGAGGCTTCGACAGGTTATGGC.

Note on this clone: Read data end 3 residues before the CDR3 end; the end is taken from the germline J gene. This chain links TRBV7-9 with TRBJ1-3; D is ambiguous. V lost 1 base, J lost 2 bases, and 6 bases lay in between. The germline V gene has CDR1 SEHNR and CDR2 FQNEAQ (reference sequence). The CDR3 runs to 14 residues. CDR3 in amino acids: CASSLGLPGNTIYF. The CDR3 bases that were read are TGTGCCAGCAGCTTAGGACTACCTGGAAACACC. Based on the CDR3 plus reference TRBV7-9 and TRBJ1-3, the full variable domain is DTGVSQNPRHKITKRGQNVTFRCDPISEHNRLYWYRQTLGQGPEFLTYFQNEAQLEKSRLLSDRFSAERPKGSFSTLEIQRTEQGDSAMYLCASSLGLPGNTIYFGEGSWLTVV.

Here the CDR3 reads CASSLQQREDEQFF. CDR3 DNA (partial): TGTGCCAGCAGCTTACAGCAGCGGGAGGATGAG. The chain carries TRBV7-9 and TRBJ2-1; TRBD2 matches 9 bases. The read terminates 3 residues before the CDR3 end, so the remaining end is supplied by the germline J gene. This CDR3 is 14 amino acids long. Germline V gene sequence: CDR1 SEHNR, CDR2 FQNEAQ (reference sequence). Trimming took 2 bases from V and 8 from J; bases not matched to a gene: 4.

A note on this clone: The sequenced fragment ends 3 residues before the CDR3 boundary, so the rest is inferred from the germline J gene. V and J are TRBV19 and TRBJ2-3, with TRBD2 matching over 7 bases. CDR1 is LNHDA, CDR2 SQIVND, per germline (reference sequence). The CDR3 is made up of 15 amino acids. V dropped 5 bases and J dropped 4; count of bases not matched to a gene: 9. The chain's CDR3 is CASSSRDYVPDTQYF. The CDR3 bases that were read are TGTGCCAGTAGTTCTAGGGACTACGTCCCAGATACG.

Comment on this clone: The read is 3 residues too short to cover the CDR3 end, so that end is filled in from the germline J gene. V is TRBV6-2 or TRBV6-3 and J is TRBJ2-7, with a possible D match to TRBD1 (5 bases). The CDR3 runs to 12 residues. The germline CDR1 and CDR2 sequences are MNHEY and SVGEGT. Trimming stripped 6 bases from V and 6 bases from J, with 12 bases between. CDR3 DNA, as far as it was read: TGTGCCAGCAGCCGGACACCTTTCGAG. It specifies CASSRTPFE. The full CDR3 is CASSRTPFEQYF.

On this clone: Read sequence stops 3 residues before the CDR3 end, and the germline J gene provides the missing end. This sequence joins TRBV30 and TRBJ2-5; TRBD1 might be the D (6 bases). Trimming pared 8 bases from V and 7 bases from J, leaving 20 bases between. This CDR3 contains 13 residues. The germline V gene encodes CDR1 GTSNPN and CDR2 SVGIG (reference sequence). Partial CDR3 DNA: TGTGCCAGACGACAGGCGGACTCACGGACC. As protein: CARRQADSRT. The entire CDR3 protein reads CARRQADSRTQYF.

About this clone itself: The missing CDR3 end, 3 residues past where the read stops, is filled in from the germline J gene. The chain couples TRBV10-1 to TRBJ2-7; the D is unclear. This CDR3 is built from 10 residues. Trimming took off 4 bases at V and 6 bases at J, with 4 bases between the two ends. Germline values: CDR1 WNHNN, CDR2 SYGVQD (reference sequence). The CDR3 loop is CASSAGEQYF. The CDR3 bases that were read are TGCGCCAGCAGTGCGGGCGAG.

For this clone: The read is 3 residues too short to cover the CDR3 end, so that end is filled in from the germline J gene. This chain joins TRBV5-1 and TRBJ1-4; D is perhaps TRBD1 (6 bases). This CDR3 contains 14 residues. Trimming stripped 4 bases from V and 2 bases from J, with 9 bases between. Germline V CDR1 and CDR2: SGHRS, YFSETQ. CDR3 residues: CASSPGGTNEKLFF. The CDR3 bases that were read are TGCGCCAGCAGCCCTGGGGGCACTAATGAAAAA.

About this clone itself: The read comes to an end 3 residues before the CDR3 does, leaving the germline J gene to fill in the end. The chain uses TRBV2 and TRBJ1-4; possible D gene TRBD1, 6 bases. With 11 bases removed from V and 7 bases from J, the gap between germline ends came to 20 bases. CDR1 and CDR2 (germline): SNHLY, FYNNEI. The CDR3 covers 14 residues. The sequenced part of the CDR3 DNA is TGTGCCTCCCACAGGGCCTGGAGGGCTGAAAAA. Its translation: CASHRAWRAEK. The complete CDR3 reads CASHRAWRAEKLFF.

Of note for this clone: The CDR3 end falls 3 residues outside the read, so it is completed with the germline J gene. This sequence joins TRBV30 and TRBJ1-1; TRBD1 is a possible D gene (5 bases). Germline CDR1 reads GTSNPN; CDR2 reads SVGIG (reference sequence). There are 12 residues in the CDR3. With 2 bases removed from V and 7 bases from J, the gap between germline ends came to 11 bases. This CDR3 reads CAWSRSGVEAFF. The DNA read from the CDR3 is TGTGCCTGGAGTAGGTCGGGGGTTGAA.

On this clone itself: The read ends 3 residues before the CDR3 terminus; that terminus is restored from the germline J gene. The rearrangement joins TRBV18 to TRBJ2-6; no reliable D call. V was trimmed by 2 bases and J by 4 bases, leaving 6 bases between them. The CDR3 is 14 amino acids. From germline, CDR1 is KGHSH and CDR2 LQKENI. Incomplete CDR3 DNA: TGTGCCAGCTCACCAGAAGCCGGGGCCAACGTC. Translating gives CASSPEAGANV. The CDR3, in full, reads CASSPEAGANVLTF.

As regards this clone: The read falls 3 residues short of the CDR3 end, and the missing part is taken from the germline J gene. The rearrangement links TRBV20-1 to TRBJ2-3; 9 bases match TRBD2. The V gene's germline CDR1 is DFQATT and CDR2 SNEGSKA (reference sequence). With V trimmed by 8 bases and J by 4 bases, 10 bases remained unmatched. CDR3 length: 14 residues. CDR3 bases read: TGCAGTTCCTCTCAAGCGGGGGGTGCAGATACG. Protein sequence: CSSSQAGGADT. The full CDR3 protein is CSSSQAGGADTQYF.

A remark on this clone: The observed sequence ends 3 residues before the CDR3 terminus, with the missing tail filled in from the germline J gene. The rearrangement links TRBV6-2 or TRBV6-3 to TRBJ2-3, with 7 bases matching TRBD2. The V gene end was trimmed by 0 bases and the J gene end by 6 bases; junction bases not matched to a gene: 3. The germline V gene has CDR1 MNHEY and CDR2 SVGEGT. The length of the CDR3 is 14 residues. The covered CDR3 bases are TGTGCCAGCAGTTACTCCCGACTAGCTGATACG. Its protein is CASSYSRLADT. The CDR3 in its entirety is CASSYSRLADTQYF.